The following is a TCR beta chain sequence with its context. These data are taken from a study of T cell responses to AZD1222 COVID-19 vaccine. The CDR3 is 12 amino acids. Germline V gives CDR1 SGHRS, CDR2 YFSETQ. Trimming took 4 bases from V and 3 from J, leaving 8 bases between them. Some clones are missing from TCRdb's copy, which holds only in-frame ones; the method was immunoSEQ multiplex PCR. The table lists 110,000 to 150,000 clones, 88% of them singletons. The material was peripheral blood, obtained 28 days after the second AZD1222 dose. This clonotype originated in an adult who received the AZD1222 COVID-19 vaccine. The chain combines TRBV5-1 with TRBJ2-7; D may be TRBD2 (5 bases). The CDR3 DNA sequence: TGCGCCAGCAGCCAGGACTTCTACGAGCAGTACTTC. Residues: CASSQDFYEQYF.